The 25 T cell receptor beta chains presented below share a single source sample, sequenced in a study of T cell responses to AZD1222 COVID-19 vaccine. The protocol was immunoSEQ multiplex PCR, while the TCRdb copy is restricted to in-frame clones and leaves out a portion. The table includes about 94,000 clones, roughly 85% detected once. The sample consisted of peripheral blood, taken 28 days after the second AZD1222 dose. These receptors were collected from an adult who received the AZD1222 COVID-19 vaccine.

The chain carries TRBV7-9 and TRBJ1-4, with D perhaps TRBD1 (5 bases). Germline-derived CDR1 and CDR2 are SEHNR and FQNEAQ (reference sequence). The V end lost 0 bases, the J end lost 5 bases, and 10 bases lay between the germline ends. The CDR3 extends over 15 amino acids. The CDR3 is CASSLAGRQNEKLFF. The CDR3 DNA reads as TGTGCCAGCAGCTTAGCGGGGCGACAGAATGAAAAACTGTTTTTT.

The chain is built from TRBV7-9 and TRBJ2-3; D is unresolved. V was cut by 5 bases and J by 4 bases, with 13 bases left in between. CDR3 length equals 14 residues. The germline V gene encodes CDR1 SEHNR and CDR2 FQNEAQ (reference sequence). In DNA, the CDR3 is TGTGCCAGCAGCCCACACCGCGAGGCAGATACGCAGTATTTT. As protein: CASSPHREADTQYF.

This chain uses TRBV2 with TRBJ2-7, with D possibly being TRBD1 (6 bases). V shed 6 bases and J shed 0 bases, with 12 bases lying between them. CDR3 length: 14 residues. Germline CDR1 is SNHLY and CDR2 is FYNNEI. CDR3 in amino acids: CASSLGQISYEQYF. The CDR3 nucleotides read TGTGCCAGCAGCCTAGGACAGATCTCCTACGAGCAGTACTTC.

The chain recombines TRBV5-6 with TRBJ1-2, with D possibly being TRBD1 (5 bases). The CDR3 is made up of 13 amino acids. Trimming removed 2 bases from V and 8 bases from J, with 13 bases in between. Germline V CDR1 and CDR2: SGHDT, YYEEEE. The CDR3 nucleotides read TGTGCCAGCAGCTTCGGGATAACAGGCGGCTACACCTTC. Its translation: CASSFGITGGYTF.

The genes are TRBV13 and TRBJ2-6; no firm D call. V dropped 1 base and J dropped 0 bases, with 10 bases sitting between them. The CDR3 is 17 residues long. Germline CDR1 is PRHDT and CDR2 is FYEKMQ (reference sequence). The CDR3 coding sequence is TGTGCCAGCAGCTTAGTGGCTTCCGACTCTGGGGCCAACGTCCTGACTTTC. Translated: CASSLVASDSGANVLTF.

This rearrangement joins TRBV7-9 to TRBJ1-1, with D perhaps TRBD1 (5 bases). V lost 6 bases, J lost 3 bases, and 14 bases lay in between. CDR3 length: 14 amino acids. The germline V gene encodes CDR1 SEHNR and CDR2 FQNEAQ (reference sequence). This CDR3 reads CASRKGRGDTEAFF. The CDR3 DNA sequence: TGTGCCAGCAGAAAGGGTAGGGGAGACACTGAAGCTTTCTTT.

V and J are TRBV2 and TRBJ1-6; the D is unclear. CDR1 and CDR2 from the germline V gene are SNHLY and FYNNEI. V gave up 6 bases and J gave up 10 bases, with 13 bases separating them. This CDR3 has 13 residues. CDR3 in amino acids: CASRPMKESPLHF. For the CDR3, the DNA is TGTGCCAGCAGACCCATGAAGGAGTCACCCCTCCACTTT. The full variable domain, completed using reference TRBV2 and TRBJ1-6, is EPEVTQTPSHQVTQMGQEVILRCVPISNHLYFYWYRQILGQKVEFLVSFYNNEISEKSEIFDDQFSVERPDGSNFTLKIRSTKLEDSAMYFCASRPMKESPLHFGNGTRLTVT.

The gene calls are TRBV28 and TRBJ1-1; D remains ambiguous. V shed 11 bases and J shed 1 base, with 17 bases lying between them. Germline-derived CDR1 and CDR2 are MDHEN and SYDVKM. CDR3 size: 14 residues. The CDR3 DNA follows: TGTGCCGGAGGTCCCGGGGTCGGGAACACTGAAGCTTTCTTT. Its protein product is CAGGPGVGNTEAFF.

The rearrangement joins TRBV2 to TRBJ2-7; TRBD1 agrees at 8 bases. The CDR3 extends over 14 amino acids. J was trimmed by 9 bases and V by 7 bases; bases with no gene match: 14. In germline, CDR1 is SNHLY, CDR2 FYNNEI. Here the CDR3 reads CASTGQGPIGVQYF. In DNA form, the CDR3 reads TGTGCCAGCACCGGACAGGGCCCAATCGGTGTGCAGTACTTC.

This clone was seen only a few times. The chain uses TRBV19 and TRBJ2-7; weak D call: TRBD2 (6 bases). The germline V and J ends were trimmed by 3 bases and 2 bases, with 14 bases remaining between them. This CDR3 comprises 15 residues. Germline CDR1 and CDR2: LNHDA and SQIVND (reference sequence). CDR3 bases: TGTGCCAGTAGTATTGGGGACTTCCCGGCCTACGAGCAGTACTTC. Its translation: CASSIGDFPAYEQYF.

The rearrangement uses TRBV5-6 and TRBJ1-3, with a possible D match to TRBD1 (6 bases). V dropped 3 bases and J dropped 2 bases, with 21 bases sitting between them. CDR1 is SGHDT, CDR2 YYEEEE, per germline. The length of the CDR3 is 18 residues. The CDR3 reads CASSSLGFGGYTGNTIYF. The CDR3 DNA sequence: TGTGCCAGCAGCTCCCTCGGGTTTGGGGGCTATACTGGAAACACCATATATTTT.

The rearrangement uses TRBV29-1 and TRBJ2-5; 7 bases map to TRBD2. V dropped 3 bases and J dropped 2; count of bases not matched to a gene: 6. Germline CDR1 is SQVTM and CDR2 is ANQGSEA. The CDR3 has 14 amino acids. CDR3: CSVEEGRGQETQYF. In nucleotides, the CDR3 is TGCAGCGTTGAGGAGGGGAGGGGACAAGAGACCCAGTACTTC.

This rearrangement joins TRBV18 to TRBJ2-7; D call uncertain. Trimming cost V 3 bases and J 6 bases, with 15 bases left between them. This CDR3 contains 14 residues. Germline V gene sequence: CDR1 KGHSH, CDR2 LQKENI. DNA for the CDR3: TGTGCCAGCTCACCGAGGCTCGCGGAAGGCGAGCAGTACTTC. Encoded protein: CASSPRLAEGEQYF.

Only one count was recorded for this clone. The J gene is TRBJ2-5, the V gene TRBV9; D may be TRBD1 or TRBD2 (7 bases each). The germline gives CDR1 SGDLS, CDR2 YYNGEE. V lost 4 bases and J lost 4, with 20 bases in between. The CDR3 length is 16 residues. The CDR3 nucleotides are TGTGCCAGCAGCCAATCCCGGCAGGGGGGGTTAGAGACCCAGTACTTC. Its translation: CASSQSRQGGLETQYF.

The CDR3 region is CASSSAGVTDTQYF. The DNA for the CDR3 is TGTGCCAGCAGCTCAGCGGGGGTCACAGATACGCAGTATTTT. The V gene is TRBV7-2, the J gene TRBJ2-3; 8 nucleotides line up with TRBD2. The V and J ends lost 4 bases and 2 bases, in that order; junction bases with no gene match: 2. The CDR3 runs 14 residues. The germline V gene has CDR1 SGHTA and CDR2 FQGNSA.

This chain uses TRBV5-1 with TRBJ2-7; 8 nucleotides align to TRBD2. The junction had 10 bases not matched to a gene; V was cut back by 4 bases and J by 1 base. The CDR3 totals 16 residues. Germline values: CDR1 SGHRS, CDR2 YFSETQ. This CDR3 reads CASSPRTSLESYEQYF. The CDR3 nucleotides are TGCGCCAGCAGCCCGAGGACTAGCCTTGAATCCTACGAGCAGTACTTC.

The chain recombines TRBV18 with TRBJ1-6, with TRBD1 identical over 10 bases. With 1 base clipped from V and 8 bases from J, the junction kept 8 bases outside the gene matches. CDR3 size: 17 residues. Germline V gene sequence: CDR1 KGHSH, CDR2 LQKENI. DNA for the CDR3: TGTGCCAGCTCACCACGACGGACCGGGACAGGGGATTCACCCCTCCACTTT. This encodes CASSPRRTGTGDSPLHF.

The V gene is TRBV7-3, the J gene TRBJ2-1; 10 nucleotides match TRBD2. CDR1 and CDR2 (germline): SGHTA, FQGTGA. V lost 1 base and J lost 9; bases outside the gene matches: 6. CDR3 size: 15 residues. The CDR3 DNA reads as TGTGCCAGCAGCTTAATCACCCTAGCGGGAGCTGAGCAGTTCTTC. Protein: CASSLITLAGAEQFF. Complete variable domain (other parts from reference TRBV7-3 and TRBJ2-1): GAGVSQTPSNKVTEKGKYVELRCDPISGHTALYWYRQSLGQGPEFLIYFQGTGAADDSGLPNDRFFAVRPEGSVSTLKIQRTERGDSAVYLCASSLITLAGAEQFFGPGTRLTVL.

The chain links TRBV4-1 to TRBJ1-3; D is ambiguous. Deletions cut 0 bases from V and 4 bases from J, with 13 bases between. The CDR3 contains 16 residues. Germline lookup yields CDR1 MGHRA and CDR2 YSYEKL. CDR3 coding DNA: TGCGCCAGCAGCCAAGACCCCCCCGGAGTGGGAAACACCATATATTTT. Translated, it gives CASSQDPPGVGNTIYF.

The V and J genes are TRBV9 and TRBJ1-5; TRBD1 is a possible D gene (6 bases). The CDR3 length is 17 residues. V lost 4 bases, J lost 4 bases, and 21 bases lay in between. CDR1 and CDR2 from the germline V gene are SGDLS and YYNGEE. CDR3 amino acids: CASSPRQSGHRNQPQHF. The CDR3, as DNA: TGTGCCAGCAGCCCGAGACAATCGGGACACCGGAATCAGCCCCAGCATTTT.

This sequence joins TRBV5-6 and TRBJ1-2, with a possible D match to TRBD1 (6 bases). Per the germline V gene, CDR1 is SGHDT and CDR2 is YYEEEE. The V end was cut by 5 bases, the J end by 7 bases, with 18 bases between. This CDR3 comprises 14 residues. The CDR3 here is CASSLQGSHLGYTF. DNA of the CDR3: TGTGCCAGCAGTTTACAGGGATCCCACCTTGGCTACACCTTC.

The rearrangement links TRBV19 to TRBJ2-7; no clear D. This CDR3 is 14 amino acids long. The V and J ends lost 2 bases and 2 bases respectively, with 10 bases between them. CDR1 and CDR2 from the germline V gene are LNHDA and SQIVND (reference sequence). CDR3: CASSIRPGPYEQYF. The DNA for the CDR3 is TGTGCCAGTAGTATACGGCCGGGTCCCTACGAGCAGTACTTC.

The chain carries TRBV7-2 and TRBJ1-5; 8 nucleotides match TRBD1. The germline CDR1 and CDR2 sequences are SGHTA and FQGNSA. Trimming at V came to 1 base and at J to 6 bases, leaving 8 bases not matched to a gene. The CDR3 length is 16 residues. The CDR3 DNA follows: TGTGCCAGCAGCTTAGTTCCGACAGGGGAAGGTCAGCCCCAGCATTTT. This translates into CASSLVPTGEGQPQHF.

CDR3 sequence reads: CASSLDRVAEQFF. The CDR3 DNA reads TGCGCCAGCAGCTTGGACAGGGTGGCTGAGCAGTTCTTC. The chain combines TRBV5-1 with TRBJ2-1, with D perhaps TRBD1 (6 bases). Germline-derived CDR1 and CDR2 are SGHRS and YFSETQ. Trimming took 0 bases from V and 9 from J, leaving 10 bases between them. The CDR3 loop spans 13 amino acids.

The J gene is TRBJ2-3, the V gene TRBV5-4, with TRBD2 identical over 8 bases. Trimming took 0 bases from V and 5 from J; bases not matched to a gene: 8. The germline gives CDR1 SGHNT, CDR2 YYREEE (reference sequence). There are 16 residues in the CDR3. CDR3 amino acids: CASSLGLSGVLDTQYF. CDR3 coding DNA: TGTGCCAGCAGCTTGGGTCTTAGCGGGGTTTTAGATACGCAGTATTTT.